Listed here are 19 T cell receptor beta chains from one sample, sequenced in a study of T cells in Graves' hyperthyroidism and ophthalmopathy. The source material, RNA transcripts, was used to amplify TCR beta CDR3 regions. HTBI primers drove first-round RT-PCR of the TCR CDR3. TCRdb passed the multiplex PCR reads through MiXCR, listing each CDR3 protein once. Of more than 250,000 distinct CDR3 sequences in the sample, 15% were seen once. The material sequenced was blood. The receptor source for this set is a woman in her fifties or sixties with Graves' hyperthyroidism that later progressed to Graves' ophthalmopathy.

J is TRBJ2-1 and V is TRBV27, with D uncertain. The V end lost 5 bases, the J end lost 5 bases, and 22 bases lay between the germline ends. Germline lookup yields CDR1 MNHEY and CDR2 SMNVEV (reference sequence). This CDR3 region has 17 residues. The CDR3 spells CASSDTSRLPNNNEQFF. The CDR3 bases are TGTGCCAGCAGTGATACCTCCCGACTCCCGAATAACAATGAGCAGTTCTTC.

This rearrangement joins TRBV29-1 to TRBJ1-4; D unresolved. The CDR3 covers 14 residues. V was trimmed by 3 bases and J by 2 bases, leaving 10 bases between them. Per germline, CDR1 SQVTM and CDR2 ANQGSEA. The CDR3 loop is CSVEGVGTNEKLFF. The CDR3 nucleotides read TGCAGCGTTGAGGGTGTAGGGACTAATGAAAAACTGTTTTTT.

This clonotype was counted only a few times. The V and J genes are TRBV2 and TRBJ1-2; D not certain. V was shortened by 4 bases and J by 7 bases, with 13 bases between the two germline ends. The germline V gene encodes CDR1 SNHLY and CDR2 FYNNEI. The CDR3 covers 13 residues. The CDR3 coding sequence is TGTGCCAGCAGTGTCCAGGCGTTGAGTGGCTACACCTTC. It codes for CASSVQALSGYTF.

This clonotype was found many times. V gene TRBV2 combines with J gene TRBJ2-3; 15 bases match TRBD2. The germline V gene encodes CDR1 SNHLY and CDR2 FYNNEI. The CDR3 is made up of 18 amino acids. With 10 bases clipped from V and 5 bases from J, the junction kept 16 bases outside the gene matches. CDR3 amino acids: CANSPGLAGGLGGDTQYF. In nucleotides, the CDR3 is TGTGCCAACAGCCCGGGACTAGCGGGAGGCCTTGGGGGAGATACGCAGTATTTT.

The sample holds many counts of this clonotype. The chain carries TRBV29-1 and TRBJ2-7, with 10 bases that match TRBD2. This CDR3 comprises 16 residues. The germline V gene has CDR1 SQVTM and CDR2 ANQGSEA. Trimming cost V 6 bases and J 5 bases; bases outside gene matches: 16. The DNA for the CDR3 is TGCAGCGTCAAGAAGGCTAGCGGGAGCGAATTCAACGAGCAGTACTTC. It specifies CSVKKASGSEFNEQYF.

The rearrangement links TRBV5-6 to TRBJ2-7; 7 nucleotides align to TRBD1. V was pared by 0 bases and J by 6 bases, with 3 bases of the junction left unmatched. This CDR3 is 13 amino acids long. Germline V gene sequence: CDR1 SGHDT, CDR2 YYEEEE. CDR3 coding DNA: TGTGCCAGCAGCTTGGATCCAGGGGGCGAGCAGTACTTC. It yields the protein CASSLDPGGEQYF. Complete variable domain (other parts from reference TRBV5-6 and TRBJ2-7): DAGVTQSPTHLIKTRGQQVTLRCSPKSGHDTVSWYQQALGQGPQFIFQYYEEEERQRGNFPDRFSGHQFPNYSSELNVNALLLGDSALYLCASSLDPGGEQYFGPGTRLTVT.

This chain joins TRBV7-3 and TRBJ1-1; 9 positions match TRBD1. The trim removed 7 bases at V and 4 bases at J, leaving 16 bases unmatched. Germline lookup yields CDR1 SGHTA and CDR2 FQGTGA. The CDR3 extends over 17 amino acids. The CDR3 spells CASTTFLGTGGGTEAFF. Written as DNA, the CDR3 is TGTGCCAGCACCACATTTCTAGGAACAGGGGGCGGCACTGAAGCTTTCTTT. The whole variable domain, remainder taken from reference TRBV7-3 and TRBJ1-1, is GAGVSQTPSNKVTEKGKYVELRCDPISGHTALYWYRQSLGQGPEFLIYFQGTGAADDSGLPNDRFFAVRPEGSVSTLKIQRTERGDSAVYLCASTTFLGTGGGTEAFFGQGTRLTVV.

This clonotype was recorded at least ten times. The CDR3 spells CASSLEGGRWGGTDTQYF. CDR3 coding DNA: TGTGCCAGCAGCTTAGAAGGCGGGAGATGGGGGGGCACAGATACGCAGTATTTT. V gene TRBV7-3 combines with J gene TRBJ2-3, with 7 bases lining up with TRBD2. The CDR3 runs 18 residues. CDR1 is SGHTA, CDR2 FQGTGA, per germline. The J segment lost 1 base and the V segment lost 2 bases, leaving 12 bases of the junction unmatched.

The chain uses TRBV28 and TRBJ1-1; D might be TRBD1 (6 bases). Germline V gene lookup returns CDR1 MDHEN and CDR2 SYDVKM. V lost 6 bases to trimming and J lost 1 base, with 24 bases between them. The CDR3 is made up of 18 amino acids. DNA for the CDR3: TGTGCCAGCAGCGTTTGGATGACAGGAGTCAATTCGAACACTGAAGCTTTCTTT. It is translated as CASSVWMTGVNSNTEAFF.

On this clonotype: Given a much more abundant clone one base away, this may be a read error. The genes are TRBV3-1 and TRBJ1-4, with 11 bases identical to TRBD1. Per the germline V gene, CDR1 is LGHDT and CDR2 is YNNKEL (reference sequence). CDR3 size: 18 residues. The CDR3 is CASSQAGTGGKEGEKLVF. CDR3 DNA: TGTGCCAGCAGCCAAGCCGGGACAGGGGGAAAGGAAGGAGAAAAACTGGTTTTT.

This clonotype was detected ten times or more. J is TRBJ2-7 and V is TRBV5-1; possibly TRBD1 for D (5 bases). The CDR3 length is 15 residues. CDR1 and CDR2 from the germline V gene are SGHRS and YFSETQ. The ends were cut back, 0 bases at V and 5 bases at J, with 15 bases in the middle. CDR3 residues: CASSLEIGVQDEQYF. CDR3 coding DNA: TGCGCCAGCAGCTTGGAGATAGGGGTTCAGGACGAGCAGTACTTC.

The chain combines TRBV15 with TRBJ2-7; TRBD2 agrees at 10 bases. Germline V gives CDR1 LNHNV, CDR2 YYDKDF (reference sequence). This CDR3 is 19 amino acids long. With V trimmed by 3 bases and J by 4 bases, 18 bases remained unmatched. CDR3 sequence reads: CATSRTDSYLAGDWYEQYF. The CDR3 bases are TGTGCCACCAGCAGGACGGACTCGTATCTAGCGGGAGATTGGTACGAGCAGTACTTC.

This clonotype was detected a few times. The chain links TRBV7-9 to TRBJ2-2, with D possibly matching TRBD1 (6 bases). This CDR3 contains 14 residues. Looked up from germline, CDR1 is SEHNR and CDR2 is FQNEAQ (reference sequence). The germline V and J ends were trimmed by 1 base and 8 bases, with 11 bases remaining between them. CDR3: CASSLGGTPGELFF. The CDR3 bases are TGTGCCAGCAGCTTAGGGGGGACACCGGGGGAGCTGTTTTTT.

A few counts support this clonotype. The chain couples TRBV25-1 to TRBJ2-2; no clear D. The V end lost 4 bases, the J end lost 1 base, and 10 bases lay between the germline ends. Germline V gene lookup returns CDR1 MGHDK and CDR2 SYGVNS. The length of the CDR3 is 15 residues. This CDR3 is CASSVRRQNTGELFF. As DNA, the CDR3 is TGTGCCAGCAGTGTCCGCAGACAGAACACCGGGGAGCTGTTTTTT.

This clonotype was picked up a small number of times. This chain connects TRBV11-2 to TRBJ2-7; 7 bases fit TRBD1. V lost 3 bases, J lost 3 bases, and 2 bases stayed unmatched. The CDR3 has 13 residues. Germline values: CDR1 SGHAT, CDR2 FQNNGV. This CDR3 is CASSFSGGYEQYF. The DNA for the CDR3 is TGTGCCAGCAGCTTTTCAGGGGGCTACGAGCAGTACTTC.

The table lists this clonotype with many counts. V and J are TRBV27 and TRBJ1-2; D unresolved. The CDR3 loop spans 14 amino acids. Germline V gene sequence: CDR1 MNHEY, CDR2 SMNVEV (reference sequence). Trimming shortened V by 5 bases and J by 7 bases, and 17 bases separated the two germline ends. In nucleotides, the CDR3 is TGTGCCAGCAGTCCGACCCCTTTTTCGGGTGGCTACACCTTC. It encodes CASSPTPFSGGYTF.

The chain uses TRBV20-1 and TRBJ2-7, with 13 nucleotides matching TRBD2. The V and J ends lost 1 base and 6 bases, in that order; junction bases with no gene match: 6. Germline V CDR1 and CDR2: DFQATT, SNEGSKA (reference sequence). The CDR3 extends over 15 amino acids. The CDR3 protein is CSARVPGLAGREQYF. CDR3 nucleotide sequence: TGCAGTGCTAGAGTCCCGGGACTAGCGGGACGCGAGCAGTACTTC.

The gene calls are TRBV6-1 and TRBJ1-4; TRBD1 is a possible D gene (5 bases). This CDR3 is 14 amino acids long. Germline CDR1 MNHNS, CDR2 SASEGT. V lost 2 bases, J lost 8 bases, and 12 bases lay in between. CDR3 residues: CASSEKMGVEKLFF. CDR3 DNA sequence: TGTGCCAGCAGTGAAAAGATGGGGGTGGAAAAACTGTTTTTT.

In its sample, this clonotype was seen many times. V and J are TRBV20-1 and TRBJ2-5; 11 bases fit TRBD2. CDR3 length: 14 residues. Germline loops: CDR1 DFQATT, CDR2 SNEGSKA (reference sequence). The trim removed 0 bases at V and 4 bases at J, leaving 1 base unmatched. For the CDR3, the DNA is TGCAGTGCTAGAGAACTAGCGGGAGCAGAGACCCAGTACTTC. Translated, it gives CSARELAGAETQYF.